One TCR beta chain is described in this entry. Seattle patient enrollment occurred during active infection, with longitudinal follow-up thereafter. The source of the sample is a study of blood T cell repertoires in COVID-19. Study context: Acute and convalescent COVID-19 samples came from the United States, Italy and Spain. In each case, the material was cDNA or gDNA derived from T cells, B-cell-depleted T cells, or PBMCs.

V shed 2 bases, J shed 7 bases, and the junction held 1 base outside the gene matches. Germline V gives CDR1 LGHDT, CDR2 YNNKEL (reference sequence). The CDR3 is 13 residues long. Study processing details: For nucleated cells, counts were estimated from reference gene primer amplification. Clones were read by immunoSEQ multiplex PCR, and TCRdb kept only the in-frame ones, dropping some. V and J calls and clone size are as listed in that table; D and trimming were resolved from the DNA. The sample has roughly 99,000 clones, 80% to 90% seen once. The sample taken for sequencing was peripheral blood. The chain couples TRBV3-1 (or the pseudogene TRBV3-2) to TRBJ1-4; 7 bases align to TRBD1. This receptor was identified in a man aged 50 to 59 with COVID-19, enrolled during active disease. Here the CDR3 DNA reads TGTGCCAGCAGCCAAAACAGGGGTGAAAAACTGTTTTTT. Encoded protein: CASSQNRGEKLFF.